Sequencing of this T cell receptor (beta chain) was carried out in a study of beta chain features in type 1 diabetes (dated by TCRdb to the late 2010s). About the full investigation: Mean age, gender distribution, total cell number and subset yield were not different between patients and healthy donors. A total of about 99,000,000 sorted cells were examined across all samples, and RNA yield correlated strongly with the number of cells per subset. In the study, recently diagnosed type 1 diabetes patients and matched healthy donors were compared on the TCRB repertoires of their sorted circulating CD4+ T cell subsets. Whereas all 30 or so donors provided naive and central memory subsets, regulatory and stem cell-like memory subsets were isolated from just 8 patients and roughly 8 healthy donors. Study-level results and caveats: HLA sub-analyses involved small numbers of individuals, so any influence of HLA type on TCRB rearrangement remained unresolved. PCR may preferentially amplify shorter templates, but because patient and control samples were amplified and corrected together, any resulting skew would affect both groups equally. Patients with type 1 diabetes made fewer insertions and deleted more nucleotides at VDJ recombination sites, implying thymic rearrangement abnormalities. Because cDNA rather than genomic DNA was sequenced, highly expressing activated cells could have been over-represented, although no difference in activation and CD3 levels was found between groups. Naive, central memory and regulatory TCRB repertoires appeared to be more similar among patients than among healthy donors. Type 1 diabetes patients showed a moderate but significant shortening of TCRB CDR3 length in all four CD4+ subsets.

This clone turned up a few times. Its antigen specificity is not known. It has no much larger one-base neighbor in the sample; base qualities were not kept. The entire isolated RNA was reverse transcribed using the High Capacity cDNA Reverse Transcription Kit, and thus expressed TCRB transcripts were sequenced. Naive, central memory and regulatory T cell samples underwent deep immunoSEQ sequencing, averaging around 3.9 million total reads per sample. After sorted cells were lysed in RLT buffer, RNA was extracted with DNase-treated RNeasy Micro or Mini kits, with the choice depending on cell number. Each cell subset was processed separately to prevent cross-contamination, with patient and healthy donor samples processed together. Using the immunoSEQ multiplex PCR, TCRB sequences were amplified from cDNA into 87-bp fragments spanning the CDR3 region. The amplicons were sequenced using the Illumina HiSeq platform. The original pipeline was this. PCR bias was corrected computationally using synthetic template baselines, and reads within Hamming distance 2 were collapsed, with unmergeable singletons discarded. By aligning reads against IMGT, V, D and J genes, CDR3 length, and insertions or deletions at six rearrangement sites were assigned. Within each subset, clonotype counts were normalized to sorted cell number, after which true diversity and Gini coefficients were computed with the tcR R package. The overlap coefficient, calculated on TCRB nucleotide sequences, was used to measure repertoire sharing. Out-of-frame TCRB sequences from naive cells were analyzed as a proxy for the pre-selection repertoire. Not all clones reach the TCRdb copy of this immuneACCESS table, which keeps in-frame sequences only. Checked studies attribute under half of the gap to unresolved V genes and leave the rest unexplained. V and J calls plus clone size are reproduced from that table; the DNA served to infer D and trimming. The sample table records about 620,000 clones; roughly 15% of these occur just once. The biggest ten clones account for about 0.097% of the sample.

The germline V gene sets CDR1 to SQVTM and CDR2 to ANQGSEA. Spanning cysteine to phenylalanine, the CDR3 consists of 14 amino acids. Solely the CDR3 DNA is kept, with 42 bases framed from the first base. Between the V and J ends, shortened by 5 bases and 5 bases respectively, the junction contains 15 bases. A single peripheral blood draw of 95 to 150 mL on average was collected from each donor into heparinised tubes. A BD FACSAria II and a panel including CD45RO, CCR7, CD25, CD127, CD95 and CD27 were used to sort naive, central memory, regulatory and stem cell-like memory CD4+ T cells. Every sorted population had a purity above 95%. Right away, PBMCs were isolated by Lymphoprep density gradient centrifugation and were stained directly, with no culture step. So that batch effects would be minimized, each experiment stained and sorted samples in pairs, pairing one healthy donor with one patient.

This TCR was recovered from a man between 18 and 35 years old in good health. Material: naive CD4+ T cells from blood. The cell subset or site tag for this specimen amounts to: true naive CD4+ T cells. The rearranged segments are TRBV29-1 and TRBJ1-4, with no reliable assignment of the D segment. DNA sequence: TGCAGCGTTAATTTCCGGGCCTCAAATGAAAAACTGTTTTTT. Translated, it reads CSVNFRASNEKLFF.